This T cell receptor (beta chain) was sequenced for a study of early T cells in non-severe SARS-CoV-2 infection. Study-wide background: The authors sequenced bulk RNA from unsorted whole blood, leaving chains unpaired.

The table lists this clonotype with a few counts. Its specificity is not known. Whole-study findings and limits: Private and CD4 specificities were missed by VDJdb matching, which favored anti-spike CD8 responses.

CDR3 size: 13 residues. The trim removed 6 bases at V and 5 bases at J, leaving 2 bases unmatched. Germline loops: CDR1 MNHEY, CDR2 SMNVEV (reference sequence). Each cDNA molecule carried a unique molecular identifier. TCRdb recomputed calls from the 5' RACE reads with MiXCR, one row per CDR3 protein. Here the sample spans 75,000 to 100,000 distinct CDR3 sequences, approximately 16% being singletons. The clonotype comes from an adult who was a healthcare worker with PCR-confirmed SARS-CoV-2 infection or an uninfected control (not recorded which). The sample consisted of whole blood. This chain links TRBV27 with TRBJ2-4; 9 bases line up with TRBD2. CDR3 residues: CASRRTSENIQYF. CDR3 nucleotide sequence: TGTGCCAGCAGAAGGACTAGCGAAAACATTCAGTACTTC.